This T cell receptor beta chain was observed in a study of blood T cell repertoires in COVID-19. Study-level information: Nucleic acid was either cDNA or gDNA, and it came from T cells, B-cell-depleted T cells, or PBMCs.

As processed by the authors: Estimation of nucleated cell counts was performed using reference gene primer amplification. Assay used: immunoSEQ multiplex PCR; TCRdb lists only in-frame clones, some missing. The V and J calls and the clone size are those of that table, but D and trimming were determined from the DNA. The sample shows fewer than 400,000 clones, 80% to 90% of them seen only once. The recovered donors of Cohort 3 showed two negative PCRs, clearance, or symptom resolution. This TCR came from a man aged 30 to 39 who had recovered from COVID-19. The sample was PBMCs or T cells enriched from blood (not recorded which).

CDR3 sequence: CASSPQITGSSGNTIYF. As DNA, the CDR3 is TGTGCCAGCTCACCACAGATAACAGGGTCCTCTGGAAACACCATATATTTT. This rearrangement joins TRBV18 to TRBJ1-3; D might be TRBD1 (6 bases). The CDR3 is made up of 17 amino acids. With 1 base removed from V and 0 bases from J, the gap between germline ends came to 13 bases. The germline V gene encodes CDR1 KGHSH and CDR2 LQKENI.